Sequencing of this TCR beta chain was carried out in a study of T cell clusters in autoimmune cytopenias. This clonotype registers medium-sized (0.01 to 0.1%) by frequency. Each sample's input was around 270 ng genomic DNA, 38,000 or so genome equivalents. The CDR3 totals 14 residues. Germline CDR1 reads MRHNA; CDR2 reads SNTAGT. TRB was amplified by touch-down multiplex PCR, primer pools A and B combined. TCRdb re-called the multiplex PCR reads, yielding one record per CDR3 amino acid sequence without DNA. This repertoire includes about 2,700 distinct CDR3 sequences. The chain links TRBV6-4 to TRBJ2-1; TCRdb's assignment of TRBD2 cannot be checked, as there is no DNA. The sequence was obtained from a human donor with an autoimmune cytopenia or autoimmune hepatitis (not recorded which). The source material was peripheral blood. CDR3 in amino acids: CASSAGLGGNEQFF.